The sequence of this T cell receptor beta chain was determined in a study of cytomegalovirus exposure and HLA in healthy donors. At the level of the study: In an early release, HLA-typed donors contributed approximately 80 million unique TCR sequences.

As to this clone: Its antigen is still unknown.

This PCR relied on a set of 60 Vbeta primers and 13 Jbeta primers. Per the authors' pipeline: The count from a later analysis was some 76 million unique TCR beta chains, some 10 million of them shared. The protocol was immunoSEQ multiplex PCR, while the TCRdb copy is restricted to in-frame clones and leaves out a portion. V and J calls and clone size come straight from that table; D and trimming were deduced from the DNA. The sample shows some 160,000 clones, 78% of them seen only once. General study results and limits: Apart from CMV serostatus, no immune exposure information was available.

The ends lost 4 bases at V and 0 bases at J; junction bases unmatched: 10. The CDR3 runs 17 residues. Germline CDR1 is MDHEN and CDR2 is SYDVKM. The chain recombines TRBV28 with TRBJ1-2; 8 bases align to TRBD1. The specimen was PBMCs. The receptor was isolated from a woman in her thirties or forties in good health and CMV-seronegative. Here the CDR3 reads CASSSLRDRNTNYGYTF. The CDR3 coding sequence is TGTGCCAGCAGTTCCCTCAGGGACAGGAATACTAACTATGGCTACACCTTC.